This TCR beta chain was captured in a study of Ad26.COV2.S vaccination and SARS-CoV-2 variants. For the study at large: This donor came from the COV1001 trial of Ad26.COV2.S. Notes on the study in general: A substantial breadth of spike-specific CD8+ and CD4+ T cell responses after vaccination has been reported.

Noted treatment: some 20 received Ad26.COV2.S at low or high dose, single or two shots; about 5 received placebo; per-sample allocation not given. Sampling happened 63 days after the first vaccine or placebo injection. Participants' vaccine, an Ad26 vector, delivered Wuhan-strain SARS-CoV-2 spike. The V end was cut by 4 bases, the J end by 4 bases, with 11 bases between. The CDR3 has 14 residues. CDR1 and CDR2 (germline): SGHNT, YYREEE (reference sequence). Measured with immunoSEQ multiplex PCR; TCRdb has only the in-frame clones, and not every one. The sample comprises around 320,000 clones, around 81% of which are singletons, and 2% to 2.5% rests with the top ten. About this clone itself: As yet, its antigen is unknown.

J is TRBJ1-4 and V is TRBV5-4; unclear D gene. This specimen was peripheral blood, taken in a trial of Ad26.COV2.S vaccine versus placebo. The receptor comes from a person between 18 and 65 years old who received the Ad26.COV2.S COVID-19 vaccine or a placebo. The CDR3 DNA sequence: TGTGCCAGCAGCACCGGGAGCAGTAATGAAAAACTGTTTTTT. Its translation is CASSTGSSNEKLFF.